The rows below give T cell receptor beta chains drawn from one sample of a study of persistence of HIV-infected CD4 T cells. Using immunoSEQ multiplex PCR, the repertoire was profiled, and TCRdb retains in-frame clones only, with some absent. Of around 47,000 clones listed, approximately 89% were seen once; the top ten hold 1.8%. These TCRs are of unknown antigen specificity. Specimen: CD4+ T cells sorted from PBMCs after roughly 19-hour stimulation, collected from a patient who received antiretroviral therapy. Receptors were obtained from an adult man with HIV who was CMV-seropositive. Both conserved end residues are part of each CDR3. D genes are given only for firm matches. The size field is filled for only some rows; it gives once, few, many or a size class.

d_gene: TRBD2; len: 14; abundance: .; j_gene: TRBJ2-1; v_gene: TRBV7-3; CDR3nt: TGTGCCAGCAGCTTAACCCCCACTAGCGGGGGGGCCTTCTTC; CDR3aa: CASSLTPTSGGAFF
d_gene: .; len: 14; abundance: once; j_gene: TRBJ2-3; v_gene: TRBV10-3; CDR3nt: TGTGCCATTCTGGACGGACCTAGCACAGATACGCAGTATTTT; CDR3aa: CAILDGPSTDTQYF
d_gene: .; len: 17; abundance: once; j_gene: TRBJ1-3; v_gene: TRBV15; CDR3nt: TGTGCCACCAGCAGAGATGGCACACGTTTCTCTGGAAACACCATATATTTT; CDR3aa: CATSRDGTRFSGNTIYF
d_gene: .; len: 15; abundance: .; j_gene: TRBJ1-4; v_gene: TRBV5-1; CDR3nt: TGCGCCAGCAGCTCCCGACCTTTTAGTAATGAAAAACTGTTTTTT; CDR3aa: CASSSRPFSNEKLFF
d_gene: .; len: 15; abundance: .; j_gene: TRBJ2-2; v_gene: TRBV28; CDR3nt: TGTGCCAGCTGTGAGCAGCTTTCGAACACCGGGGAGCTGTTTTTT; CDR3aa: CASCEQLSNTGELFF
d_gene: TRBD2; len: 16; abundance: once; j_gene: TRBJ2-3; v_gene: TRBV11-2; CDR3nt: TGTGCCAGCAGCTTAGACTCAGGACTAGCCACAGATACGCAGTATTTT; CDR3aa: CASSLDSGLATDTQYF
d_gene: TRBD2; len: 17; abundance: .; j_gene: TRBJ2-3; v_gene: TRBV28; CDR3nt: TGTGCCAGCTCCCCCTCGGGAGGGGCCGCGATAGCAGATACGCAGTATTTT; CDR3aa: CASSPSGGAAIADTQYF
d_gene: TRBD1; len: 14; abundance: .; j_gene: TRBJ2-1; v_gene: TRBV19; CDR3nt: TGTGCCAGTAAACCGGGACAGGGCCACAATGAGCAGTTCTTC; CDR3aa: CASKPGQGHNEQFF
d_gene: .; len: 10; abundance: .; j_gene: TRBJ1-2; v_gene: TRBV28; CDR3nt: TGTGCCACCGGCGGGGGTGGCTACACCTTC; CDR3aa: CATGGGGYTF
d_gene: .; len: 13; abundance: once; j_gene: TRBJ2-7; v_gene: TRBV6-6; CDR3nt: TGTGCCAGCAGTTACCCCGACTTATTAGAGCAGTACTTC; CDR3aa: CASSYPDLLEQYF
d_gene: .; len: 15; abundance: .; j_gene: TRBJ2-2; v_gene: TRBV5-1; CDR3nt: TGCGCCAGCAGCTTGGTTCAGGGACTTATTGGGGAGCTGTTTTTT; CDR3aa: CASSLVQGLIGELFF
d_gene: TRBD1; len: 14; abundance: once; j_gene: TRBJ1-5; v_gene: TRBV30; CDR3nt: TGTGCCTGGAGTGCCCGACAGGGGAGTCAGCCCCAGCATTTT; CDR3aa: CAWSARQGSQPQHF
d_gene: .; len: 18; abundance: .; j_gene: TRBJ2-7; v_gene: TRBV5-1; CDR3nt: TGCGCCAGCAGCTTGGAAGGAGGGCAGGGGTTCTTCTCCTACGAGCAGTACTTC; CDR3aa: CASSLEGGQGFFSYEQYF
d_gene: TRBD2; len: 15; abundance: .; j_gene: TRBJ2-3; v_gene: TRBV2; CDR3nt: TGTGCCAGCAATTACCTAGCGGGGACCACAGATACGCAGTATTTT; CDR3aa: CASNYLAGTTDTQYF
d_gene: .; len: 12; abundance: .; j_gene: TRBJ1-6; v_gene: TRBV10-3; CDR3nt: TGTGCCCCCAGGGGAAACGACTCACCCCTCCACTTT; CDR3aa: CAPRGNDSPLHF
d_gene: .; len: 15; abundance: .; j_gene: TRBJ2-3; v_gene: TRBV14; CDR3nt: TGTGCCAGCAGCTTTCTAACCCCAGGGGTAGATACGCAGTATTTT; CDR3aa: CASSFLTPGVDTQYF
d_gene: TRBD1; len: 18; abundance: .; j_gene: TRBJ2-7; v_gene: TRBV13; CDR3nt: TGTGCCAGCAGCCCTACAAACTCCGGGACAGGTAACTCCTACGAGCAGTACTTC; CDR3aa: CASSPTNSGTGNSYEQYF
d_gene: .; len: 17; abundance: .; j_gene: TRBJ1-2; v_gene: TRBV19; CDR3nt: TGTGCCAGTAGTCCGGAACTCCCGGGCCGCAGGGGCTATGGCTACACCTTC; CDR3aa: CASSPELPGRRGYGYTF
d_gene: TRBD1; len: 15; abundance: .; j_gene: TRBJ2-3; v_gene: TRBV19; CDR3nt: TGTGCCAGTAGTATGGGGGCAGGGGGCCCAGATACGCAGTATTTT; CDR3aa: CASSMGAGGPDTQYF
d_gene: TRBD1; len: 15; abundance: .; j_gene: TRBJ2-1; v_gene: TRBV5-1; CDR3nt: TGCGCCAGCAGCAGGGGACAGGGGAAATACAATGAGCAGTTCTTC; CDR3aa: CASSRGQGKYNEQFF
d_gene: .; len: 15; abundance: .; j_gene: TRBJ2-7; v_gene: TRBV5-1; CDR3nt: TGCGCCAGCAGCTTGGGGGCGGGGAATCTCTACGAGCAGTACTTC; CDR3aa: CASSLGAGNLYEQYF
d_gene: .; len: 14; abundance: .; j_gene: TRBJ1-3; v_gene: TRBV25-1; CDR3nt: TGTGCCAGCAGTGCGACGATCTCTGGAAACACCATATATTTT; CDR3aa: CASSATISGNTIYF
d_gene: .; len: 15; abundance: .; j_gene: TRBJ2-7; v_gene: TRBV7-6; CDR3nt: TGTGCCAGCAGCCGTGAGGAGGGCCCCTGGGACGAGCAGTACTTC; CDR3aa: CASSREEGPWDEQYF
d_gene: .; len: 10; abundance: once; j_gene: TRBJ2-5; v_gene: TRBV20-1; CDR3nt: TGCAGTGCCCACCAAGAGACCCAGTACTTC; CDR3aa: CSAHQETQYF
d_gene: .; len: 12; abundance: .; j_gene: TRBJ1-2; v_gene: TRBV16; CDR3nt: TGTGCCAGCAGCCAATCGGGAGGTGGCTACACCTTC; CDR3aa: CASSQSGGGYTF
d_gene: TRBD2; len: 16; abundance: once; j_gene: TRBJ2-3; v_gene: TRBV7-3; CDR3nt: TGTGCCAGCAGCACCACCGGGACTAGCGGCACAGATACGCAGTATTTT; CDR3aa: CASSTTGTSGTDTQYF
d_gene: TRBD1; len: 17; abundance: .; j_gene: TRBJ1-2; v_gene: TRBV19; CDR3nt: TGTGCCAGTAGTAGAAGTCCCGGGACAGGGGCCAACTATGGCTACACCTTC; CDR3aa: CASSRSPGTGANYGYTF
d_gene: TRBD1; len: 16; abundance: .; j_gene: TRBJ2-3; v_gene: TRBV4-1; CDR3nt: TGCGCCAGCAGCCACTTCGGGACAGATAGCACAGATACGCAGTATTTT; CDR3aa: CASSHFGTDSTDTQYF
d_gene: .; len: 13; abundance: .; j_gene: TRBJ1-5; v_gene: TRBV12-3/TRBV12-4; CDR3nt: TGTGCCAGCAGTTCCGTGGACAATGGGCCCCAGCATTTT; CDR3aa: CASSSVDNGPQHF
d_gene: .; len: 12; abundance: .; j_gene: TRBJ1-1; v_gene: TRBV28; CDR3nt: TGTGCCAGCAGTTTACTCAGGGGCCTGGCTTTCTTT; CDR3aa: CASSLLRGLAFF
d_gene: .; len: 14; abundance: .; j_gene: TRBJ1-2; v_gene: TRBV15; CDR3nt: TGTGCCACCAGCCCCCCGGGAGGTCGGTATGGCTACACCTTC; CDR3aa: CATSPPGGRYGYTF
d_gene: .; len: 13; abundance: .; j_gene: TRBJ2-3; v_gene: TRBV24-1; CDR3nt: TGTGCCACCCGGGGACACGGCACAGATACGCAGTATTTT; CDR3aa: CATRGHGTDTQYF
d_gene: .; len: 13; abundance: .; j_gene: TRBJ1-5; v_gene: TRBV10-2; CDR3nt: TGCGCCAGCAGTGCTGCGGGGGTTCAGCCCCAGCATTTT; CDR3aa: CASSAAGVQPQHF
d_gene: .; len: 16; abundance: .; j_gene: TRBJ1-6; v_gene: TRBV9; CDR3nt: TGTGCCAGCAGCGTAGGATCGGTGACAGTTAATTCACCCCTCCACTTT; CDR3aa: CASSVGSVTVNSPLHF
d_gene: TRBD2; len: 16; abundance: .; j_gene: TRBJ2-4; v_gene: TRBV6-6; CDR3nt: TGTGCCAGCAGTTACTCCACTAGCGGGGGGCAAAACATTCAGTACTTC; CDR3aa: CASSYSTSGGQNIQYF
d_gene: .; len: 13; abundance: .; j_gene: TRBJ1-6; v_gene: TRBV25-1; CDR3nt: TGTGCCAGCAGGGCGGGGAATAATTCACCCCTCCACTTT; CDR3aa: CASRAGNNSPLHF
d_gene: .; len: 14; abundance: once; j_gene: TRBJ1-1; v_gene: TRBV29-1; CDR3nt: TGCAGCGCCCCCGGCCGGGGGCGGAACACTGAAGCTTTCTTT; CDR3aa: CSAPGRGRNTEAFF
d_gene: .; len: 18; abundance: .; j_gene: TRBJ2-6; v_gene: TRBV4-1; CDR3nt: TGCGCCAGCAGCCAAGATCCAGGGATGTCCCCTGGGGCCAACGTCCTGACTTTC; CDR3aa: CASSQDPGMSPGANVLTF
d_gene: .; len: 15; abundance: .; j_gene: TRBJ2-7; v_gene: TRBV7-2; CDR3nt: TGTGCCAGCAGCTTACCGGGGTTTAGCGGTACTTTGGCGTACTTC; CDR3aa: CASSLPGFSGTLAYF
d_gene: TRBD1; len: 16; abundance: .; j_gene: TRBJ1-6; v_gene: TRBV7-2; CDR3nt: TGTGCCAGCAGCCTGCAAGGACAGGTTCAGAATTCACCCCTCCACTTT; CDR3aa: CASSLQGQVQNSPLHF
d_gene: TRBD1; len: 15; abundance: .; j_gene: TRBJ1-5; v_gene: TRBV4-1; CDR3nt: TGCGCCAGCAGCAGGGGGGACAGGGCTGTAGAGCCCCAGCATTTT; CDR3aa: CASSRGDRAVEPQHF
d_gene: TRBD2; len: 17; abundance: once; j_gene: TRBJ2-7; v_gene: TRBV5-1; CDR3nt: TGCGCCAGCAGCTACCCGCCTAGCGGGGGATTTTCCTACGAGCAGTACTTC; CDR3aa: CASSYPPSGGFSYEQYF